One and the same sample provided the 7 T cell receptor beta chains below, sequenced in a study of PD-1 blockade in classical Hodgkin lymphoma. Some clones are missing from TCRdb's copy, which holds only in-frame ones; the method was immunoSEQ multiplex PCR. The sample carries around 50,000 clones, around 76% recorded once. Time point here: cycle 4 day 1 (C4D1), after less than seven weeks of nivolumab. Patients all relapsed after autologous stem cell transplantation, and there was variation in brentuximab vedotin exposure. Here the sequenced sample was peripheral blood mononuclear cells (PBMCs), taken before the fourth cycle of nivolumab. Receptors were obtained from a human donor with classical Hodgkin lymphoma.

V is TRBV10-1 and J is TRBJ2-2; 13 bases fit TRBD2. The germline gives CDR1 WNHNN, CDR2 SYGVQD (reference sequence). The CDR3 is 19 amino acids. V shed 4 bases, J shed 3 bases, and the junction held 11 bases outside the gene matches. The CDR3: CASSGPGLAGRPDTGELFF. The DNA of the CDR3 is TGCGCCAGCAGTGGACCGGGACTAGCGGGAAGGCCCGACACCGGGGAGCTGTTTTTT.

CDR3 residues: CASSYSPAGGGKLFF. DNA for the CDR3: TGTGCCAGCAGTTATTCCCCGGCGGGGGGTGGAAAACTGTTTTTT. The V gene is TRBV6-5, the J gene TRBJ1-4; the D gene is possibly TRBD1 (5 bases). Trimming pared 3 bases from V and 10 bases from J, leaving 18 bases between. Germline CDR1 is MNHEY and CDR2 is SVGAGI. The CDR3 length is 15 residues.

J is TRBJ2-7 and V is TRBV11-3; TRBD2 is a possible D gene (5 bases). The CDR3 consists of 14 residues. CDR1 and CDR2 (germline): SGHNT, YENEEA. V lost 2 bases, J lost 2 bases, and 10 bases lay in between. CDR3 DNA: TGTGCCAGCAGCTTAAGGTCGGGGACCTACGAGCAGTACTTC. This codes for CASSLRSGTYEQYF.

This clone was found many times. This specimen includes other DNA sequences encoding the same CDR3. This chain links TRBV7-2 with TRBJ2-7, with TRBD2 matching over 7 bases. Germline V lookup: CDR1 SGHTA, CDR2 FQGNSA. The junction had 8 bases not matched to a gene; V was cut back by 0 bases and J by 3 bases. The CDR3 consists of 16 residues. As DNA, the CDR3 is TGTGCCAGCAGCTTAGCGGGATCGCTAGCGGACTACGAGCAGTACTTC. Translated: CASSLAGSLADYEQYF.

The V gene is TRBV6-5, the J gene TRBJ2-5; unclear D gene. Trimming removed 0 bases from V and 1 base from J, with 9 bases in between. This CDR3 spans 15 amino acids. CDR1 and CDR2 (germline): MNHEY, SVGAGI. The CDR3 nucleotides read TGTGCCAGCAGTTACTCGTCCTCCGTCCAAGAGACCCAGTACTTC. It is translated as CASSYSSSVQETQYF.

This clone was observed once. The V call is TRBV5-1, the J call TRBJ2-1; TRBD1 matches 10 bases. Germline V gene lookup returns CDR1 SGHRS and CDR2 YFSETQ. The V gene end was trimmed by 1 base and the J gene end by 8 bases; junction bases not matched to a gene: 3. The CDR3 is made up of 14 amino acids. CDR3 region: CASSLRQGADEQFF. CDR3 DNA: TGCGCCAGCAGCTTGAGACAGGGGGCCGATGAGCAGTTCTTC.

This clone was seen a few times. Here the CDR3 reads CASGTSDSSYNEQFF. Written as DNA, the CDR3 is TGTGCCAGCGGCACCTCGGACAGCTCCTACAATGAGCAGTTCTTC. The chain is built from TRBV6-5 and TRBJ2-1, with D possibly matching TRBD1 (6 bases). V was trimmed by 8 bases and J by 0 bases, leaving 14 bases between them. Germline values: CDR1 MNHEY, CDR2 SVGAGI. The CDR3 has 15 amino acids.